This T cell receptor (beta chain) was documented in a study of cytomegalovirus exposure and HLA in healthy donors. A remark on this clone: Antigen: not known.

Researchers ran the PCR with 60 Vbeta and 13 Jbeta primers. Clones were read by immunoSEQ multiplex PCR, and TCRdb kept only the in-frame ones, dropping some. Of roughly 200,000 clones in the sample, 70% to 80% were seen once. Study results and limitations: Immune exposure was documented only through CMV serostatus. Cytomegalovirus-associated status was assigned to some 180 TCR beta chains. Three of the chains that were CMV-associated were confirmed in vitro to be specific for CMV antigens. There were some public TCRs occurring in many donors, but most TCR sequences were rare.

Germline-derived CDR1 and CDR2 are ENHRY and SYGVKD. The CDR3 covers 15 residues. The J segment lost 6 bases and the V segment lost 2 bases, leaving 9 bases of the junction unmatched. This clonotype was sampled from a woman aged 25 to 39 in good health and CMV-seropositive. The chain joins TRBV10-3 to TRBJ1-2; 7 bases fit TRBD1. The specimen sequenced was PBMCs. CDR3 bases: TGTGCCATCAGTGAGCGACCCGGGACAGAGCATGGCTACACCTTC. This codes for CAISERPGTEHGYTF.